The clone carrying this TCR beta chain showed up just a few times. Its antigen is not known. This entry belongs to a study of response to subunit inactivated influenza vaccine. General study results and limits: New T cells are recruited in small numbers by each seasonal influenza vaccination, according to the authors' suggestion.

TCRdb reanalysed the RT-PCR reads using MiXCR and keeps one entry per CDR3 protein. This sample carries about 500,000 distinct CDR3 sequences, about 15% of them seen once, and the ten largest clones take over 2.5%. The clonotype comes from a man aged 50 to 75 who received an inactivated influenza vaccine. The material sequenced was CD4+ T cells sorted from PBMCs, taken around 25 months after vaccination.

The CDR3 reads CATSRDPDRPLNTEAFF. CDR3 DNA sequence: TGTGCCACCAGCAGAGATCCCGACAGGCCTCTGAACACTGAAGCTTTCTTT. The chain combines TRBV15 with TRBJ1-1; perhaps TRBD1 as D (6 bases). The CDR3 runs to 17 residues. V shed 0 bases and J shed 0 bases, with 14 bases lying between them. CDR1 and CDR2 (germline): LNHNV, YYDKDF (reference sequence).